This T cell receptor beta chain was sequenced in a study of T cells expressing NK-cell markers. Study at large: Sequenced donors, eight in total, included seven who were HCMV-seropositive and one who was seronegative.

Researchers built TCR beta cDNA using 5'RACE template switching with UMIs. No DNA is given; TCRdb re-called the 5' RACE reads and lists each CDR3 protein once. The ten most abundant clones cover about 7.3% of a sample with 400,000 to 550,000 distinct CDR3 sequences. In germline, CDR1 is MNHEY, CDR2 SVGEGT. The CDR3 has 12 residues. The chain combines TRBV6-2 or TRBV6-3 with TRBJ1-6. The sample comprised blood T cells: a sorted CD56 or NKG2C T cell subset, CD4+ or CD8+ T cells, or bulk PBMC T cells (not recorded which). This TCR was sampled from a woman between 18 and 70 years old in good health. The CDR3 spells CASRQAVSPLHF.